This T cell receptor (beta chain) stems from a study of CD8 T cells in ankylosing spondylitis. General study points: Seemingly characteristic of ankylosing spondylitis blood was a TCR beta motif consisting of under 10 highly homologous variants. CD8+ cells made up the disease-linked clones, which were relatively rare in peripheral blood.

Germline CDR1 reads SGHVS; CDR2 reads FQNEAQ. The CDR3 length is 14 residues. V lost 0 bases, J lost 10 bases, and 10 bases lay in between. By quantitative 5'-RACE with molecular barcodes, the TCR beta libraries were made. TCRdb re-derived calls from the 5' RACE reads in MiXCR, one entry per CDR3 protein. The sample holds around 490,000 distinct CDR3 sequences; roughly 5% are singletons and the top ten take roughly 3.3%. This clonotype showed up many times. Its antigen remains unknown. Sequencing input: blood, either unsorted or a sorted T cell fraction (not recorded which). This clonotype was obtained from a male donor with ankylosing spondylitis. The chain links TRBV7-8 to TRBJ1-6; D is perhaps TRBD1 (5 bases). The CDR3 region is CASSLARVRSPLHF. The CDR3 nucleotides read TGTGCCAGCAGCTTAGCCAGGGTTCGATCACCCCTCCACTTT. Together with reference TRBV7-8 and TRBJ1-6, the CDR3 gives the full variable domain: GAGVSQSPRYKVAKRGQDVALRCDPISGHVSLFWYQQALGQGPEFLTYFQNEAQLDKSGLPSDRFFAERPEGSVSTLKIQRTQQEDSAVYLCASSLARVRSPLHFGNGTRLTVT.